Presented here are 2 T cell receptor beta chains from one specimen sequenced in a study of T cell responses to AZD1222 COVID-19 vaccine. The method was immunoSEQ multiplex PCR; TCRdb's version includes in-frame clones alone and lacks a portion of them. The profile shows about 140,000 clones, 90% to 95% of them singletons. Sequencing used peripheral blood, obtained 28 days after the second AZD1222 dose. The receptors stem from an adult who received the AZD1222 COVID-19 vaccine.

The chain combines TRBV6-2 or TRBV6-3 with TRBJ2-5, with TRBD2 as a possible D gene (5 bases). This CDR3 is built from 13 residues. Germline CDR1 is MNHEY and CDR2 is SVGEGT. V shed 1 base and J shed 4 bases, with 7 bases lying between them. CDR3: CASSYWRPETQYF. CDR3 DNA: TGTGCCAGCAGTTACTGGAGGCCAGAGACCCAGTACTTC.

The rearrangement joins TRBV7-2 to TRBJ2-7; 8 bases agree with TRBD2. The trim removed 3 bases at V and 4 bases at J, leaving 17 bases unmatched. Germline assignment: CDR1 SGHTA and CDR2 FQGNSA. The CDR3 runs 18 residues. Here the CDR3 reads CASSFRRSVAGRPYEQYF. The DNA for the CDR3 is TGTGCCAGCAGCTTCAGAAGATCCGTAGCGGGAAGACCGTACGAGCAGTACTTC.